This note documents a single TCR beta chain sequence. Its matching antigen is unknown. This entry belongs to a study of T cell responses to AZD1222 COVID-19 vaccine. V lost 3 bases, J lost 5 bases, and 12 bases lay in between. The CDR3 spans 13 residues. Germline V CDR1 and CDR2: SGHNT, YYREEE (reference sequence). General study points: Repertoire sampling occurred only after the peak T cell response. Distributed over spike, vaccine-associated CD4 TCRs predominated at 160-218 and 743-854. Increases in Spike-specific TCR breadth and depth were seen after two AZD1222 doses.

The table came from immunoSEQ multiplex PCR; TCRdb's copy has only in-frame clones and leaves some out. The sample holds around 120,000 clones; 90% are singletons and the top ten take approximately 7.9%. The input for sequencing was peripheral blood, taken on day 0 of AZD1222 vaccination. The TCR comes from an adult in good health. This chain uses TRBV5-4 with TRBJ2-7; tentative D call: TRBD2 (6 bases). CDR3 sequence (DNA): TGTGCCAGCAGCTGGGGGGAGAGTCACGAGCAGTACTTC. Translating it yields CASSWGESHEQYF.